Following are 20 T cell receptor beta chains from one sample sequenced in a study of T-cell memory formation after mild COVID-19. TCRdb passed the 5' RACE reads through MiXCR, listing each CDR3 protein once. The data show 250,000 to 350,000 distinct CDR3 sequences, 15% to 20% seen once. The specimen sequenced was PBMCs or a T cell subset sorted from them (not recorded which). These receptors were obtained from a man aged 18 to 30 who had mild COVID-19 (a few samples of this study predate the infection). Cell type and time point are not known.

This clonotype was observed a handful of times. The CDR3 sequence is CASSSGLAAEQYV. CDR3 DNA: TGTGCCAGCAGCTCGGGACTAGCAGCCGAGCAGTACGTC. V gene TRBV12-3 or TRBV12-4 combines with J gene TRBJ2-7; 9 nucleotides line up with TRBD2. The CDR3 covers 13 residues. The V and J ends lost 6 bases and 6 bases, in that order; junction bases with no gene match: 6.

This clonotype was counted between two and nine times. V gene TRBV9 combines with J gene TRBJ2-3; D not certain. Trimming cost V 4 bases and J 4 bases, with 16 bases left between them. The CDR3 covers 15 residues. Germline V gene lookup returns CDR1 SGDLS and CDR2 YYNGEE. CDR3 sequence: CASSPWASPPDTQYF. CDR3 coding DNA: TGTGCCAGCAGCCCATGGGCTTCCCCCCCAGATACGCAGTATTTT.

The gene calls are TRBV6-5 and TRBJ1-1, with no clear D. The CDR3 has 15 residues. V gave up 8 bases and J gave up 0 bases, with 16 bases separating them. Germline-derived CDR1 and CDR2 are MNHEY and SVGAGI. The CDR3 coding sequence is TGTGCCAGCTTTACATTCGGACGTATGAACACTGAAGCTTTCTTT. Encoded protein: CASFTFGRMNTEAFF.

This chain links TRBV5-1 with TRBJ1-1, with 10 bases aligning to TRBD1. CDR3 length: 15 amino acids. Germline CDR1 and CDR2: SGHRS and YFSETQ. Germline trimming cut 4 bases from V and 4 bases from J; bases unmatched to any gene: 7. CDR3 nucleotide sequence: TGCGCCAGCAGCGCACGCCGGGACAGGGGCACTGAAGCTTTCTTT. This translates into CASSARRDRGTEAFF.

This clonotype was seen only a few times. This chain connects TRBV10-2 to TRBJ2-3, with D tentatively TRBD2 (7 bases). Germline V gives CDR1 WSHSY, CDR2 SAAADI. Trimming left V 7 bases short and J 0 bases short, with 11 bases between. The CDR3 is 14 amino acids. CDR3 DNA sequence: TGCGCCAGCAAGGGGGGGCTTAGCACAGATACGCAGTATTTT. Amino acids: CASKGGLSTDTQYF.

The rearrangement uses TRBV10-3 and TRBJ2-7, with 8 positions matching TRBD2. J lost 2 bases, V lost 9 bases, and 3 bases had no gene match. CDR1 is ENHRY and CDR2 is SYGVKD in the germline V gene. The CDR3 has 12 amino acids. The CDR3 sequence: CAMTRGAYEQYV. The DNA of the CDR3 is TGTGCCATGACGCGGGGGGCCTACGAGCAGTACGTC.

This clonotype appeared a few times. The chain uses TRBV4-2 and TRBJ2-3; 8 bases are shared with TRBD2. The ends lost 8 bases at V and 2 bases at J; junction bases unmatched: 9. CDR3 length: 15 amino acids. Germline CDR1 LGHNA, CDR2 YNFKEQ. The CDR3 sequence: CASSGLAGLTDTQYF. The CDR3 nucleotides are TGTGCCAGCTCGGGGCTAGCGGGCCTCACAGATACGCAGTATTTT.

The table lists this clonotype with a few counts. The chain employs TRBV7-2 and TRBJ1-1; D is unresolved. In germline, CDR1 is SGHTA, CDR2 FQGNSA. V lost 6 bases to trimming and J lost 7 bases, with 15 bases between them. The CDR3 contains 13 residues. The DNA of the CDR3 is TGTGCCAGCAGGCGGAATACGGGGAGTGAAGCTTTCTTT. It specifies CASRRNTGSEAFF.

This clonotype has more than one count but fewer than ten. This sequence joins TRBV18 and TRBJ1-5, with D perhaps TRBD1 (6 bases). V was trimmed by 2 bases and J by 6 bases, leaving 11 bases between them. From germline, CDR1 is KGHSH and CDR2 LQKENI. The length of the CDR3 is 14 residues. The CDR3: CASSPLEGGQPQHF. The CDR3 DNA sequence: TGTGCCAGCTCACCATTAGAGGGGGGTCAGCCCCAGCATTTT.

The chain has TRBV5-1 and TRBJ2-5; D gene ambiguous. Germline V gives CDR1 SGHRS, CDR2 YFSETQ. The CDR3 runs 14 residues. V was pared by 4 bases and J by 1 base, with 11 bases between. The CDR3 nucleotides are TGCGCCAGCAGCCCTACGACAAGCCAAGAGACCCAGTACTTC. It specifies CASSPTTSQETQYF.

This clonotype was picked up a small number of times. The CDR3 loop is CASSQDGGTEAFF. The CDR3 DNA follows: TGCGCCAGCAGCCAAGACGGAGGCACTGAAGCTTTCTTT. The chain couples TRBV4-3 to TRBJ1-1; no definite D call. This CDR3 contains 13 residues. The V end lost 0 bases, the J end lost 4 bases, and 6 bases lay between the germline ends. The germline V gene encodes CDR1 LGHNA and CDR2 YSLEER.

J is TRBJ1-5 and V is TRBV30, with TRBD1 as a possible D gene (5 bases). From germline, CDR1 is GTSNPN and CDR2 SVGIG (reference sequence). V was clipped by 0 bases and J by 7 bases, with 10 bases between them. This CDR3 spans 13 amino acids. CDR3 in amino acids: CAWSVSSGQPQHF. In DNA, the CDR3 is TGTGCCTGGAGTGTAAGTTCAGGGCAGCCCCAGCATTTT.

In this sample, this clonotype turned up a few times. The V call is TRBV5-6, the J call TRBJ2-7, with D unclear. The CDR3 spans 17 residues. V lost 1 base and J lost 2, with 19 bases in between. Germline lookup yields CDR1 SGHDT and CDR2 YYEEEE. CDR3 sequence reads: CASSLTFIWAETYEQYF. The CDR3 DNA reads as TGTGCCAGCAGCTTGACTTTCATCTGGGCAGAAACCTACGAGCAGTACTTC.

The sample holds a few counts of this clonotype. This chain joins TRBV4-2 and TRBJ1-2; D gene uncertain. V lost 0 bases, J lost 8 bases, and 16 bases lay in between. Germline V CDR1 and CDR2: LGHNA, YNFKEQ. This CDR3 contains 15 residues. In DNA form, the CDR3 reads TGTGCCAGCAGCCAAGAACTCCACTTGGCCTTCGGCTACACCTTC. Translation: CASSQELHLAFGYTF.

The chain carries TRBV27 and TRBJ1-1, with a weak D call TRBD1 (5 bases). The germline CDR1 and CDR2 sequences are MNHEY and SMNVEV (reference sequence). There are 16 residues in the CDR3. Deletions cut 8 bases from V and 0 bases from J, with 19 bases between. The CDR3 coding sequence is TGTGCCAGCCATCCATGGGGGTCCCGAATGAACACTGAAGCTTTCTTT. Its protein is CASHPWGSRMNTEAFF.

This chain uses TRBV7-9 with TRBJ2-1; 9 bases map to TRBD2. Per the germline V gene, CDR1 is SEHNR and CDR2 is FQNEAQ (reference sequence). The CDR3 totals 17 residues. J gave up 0 bases and V 5 bases, and 8 bases lay outside the gene matches. The CDR3 nucleotides are TGTGCCAGCAGCGCAGGAATGGGACTAGCCTCCTACAATGAGCAGTTCTTC. This encodes CASSAGMGLASYNEQFF.

This clonotype was seen only a few times. The chain combines TRBV6-6 with TRBJ1-1; 7 bases map to TRBD1. Per germline, CDR1 MNHNY and CDR2 SVGAGI (reference sequence). After removal of 4 bases from V and 1 base from J, the junction contained 3 bases not matched to a gene. This CDR3 spans 14 amino acids. The CDR3 loop reads CASSSWTGNTEAFF. As DNA, the CDR3 is TGTGCCAGCAGTTCTTGGACAGGGAACACTGAAGCTTTCTTT.

The chain recombines TRBV4-1 with TRBJ1-6; no clear D gene. The germline V and J ends were trimmed by 1 base and 13 bases, with 5 bases remaining between them. Germline CDR1 and CDR2: MGHRA and YSYEKL. This CDR3 spans 11 amino acids. The CDR3 DNA sequence: TGCGCCAGCAGCCAAGGGGCGCCCCTCCACTTT. Translation: CASSQGAPLHF.

This clonotype was recorded many times. The rearrangement links TRBV11-2 to TRBJ1-2; the D gene is possibly TRBD1 (6 bases). V lost 4 bases to trimming and J lost 7 bases, with 13 bases between them. The CDR3 has 13 amino acids. The germline CDR1 and CDR2 sequences are SGHAT and FQNNGV. The CDR3 loop reads CASSSSGVRGYTF. CDR3 DNA: TGTGCCAGCAGCTCATCAGGGGTTCGTGGCTACACCTTC.

This chain connects TRBV6-5 to TRBJ2-7; D unclear. Germline V gene lookup returns CDR1 MNHEY and CDR2 SVGAGI. Trimming shortened V by 4 bases and J by 2 bases, and 15 bases separated the two germline ends. This CDR3 comprises 15 residues. The CDR3 DNA sequence: TGTGCCAGCAGTTTCTCCTGGACGCCTACCTACGAGCAGTACTTC. Translation gives CASSFSWTPTYEQYF.